A single sample gave rise to the 20 T cell receptor beta chains below, sequenced in a study of blood T cell repertoires in COVID-19. Using immunoSEQ multiplex PCR, the repertoire was profiled, and TCRdb retains in-frame clones only, with some absent. The sample includes about 400,000 clones, about 89% of them seen just once. The source material was peripheral blood. The receptor source for this set is a man aged 40-49 years with acute or convalescent COVID-19.

The rearrangement joins TRBV6-5 to TRBJ1-2; D gene uncertain. Trimming pared 2 bases from V and 2 bases from J, leaving 6 bases between. Germline V gene data show CDR1 as MNHEY and CDR2 as SVGAGI. This CDR3 spans 13 amino acids. The CDR3 is CASSYRENYGYTF. The CDR3 DNA reads as TGTGCCAGCAGTTACAGAGAGAACTATGGCTACACCTTC.

The J gene is TRBJ2-1, the V gene TRBV7-2, with D perhaps matching TRBD2 (6 bases). V was cut by 1 base and J by 0 bases, with 13 bases left in between. Germline assignment: CDR1 SGHTA and CDR2 FQGNSA. This CDR3 has 17 residues. The CDR3 nucleotides read TGTGCCAGCAGCTTAGAGAGCGGGTGGAGCTCCTACAATGAGCAGTTCTTC. Protein product: CASSLESGWSSYNEQFF.

The rearrangement uses TRBV3-1 (or the pseudogene TRBV3-2) and TRBJ2-3, with D unclear. Germline V gene sequence: CDR1 LGHDT, CDR2 YNNKEL (reference sequence). Between the trimmed V and J ends, which lost 0 bases and 5 bases, there was a span of 15 bases. The CDR3 extends over 16 amino acids. This chain's CDR3 is CASSQDWVLPGDTQYF. The CDR3 region has the DNA TGTGCCAGCAGCCAAGATTGGGTCCTACCGGGAGATACGCAGTATTTT.

The chain recombines TRBV5-1 with TRBJ1-6; TRBD1 aligns across 11 bases. The CDR3 length is 16 residues. The germline CDR1 and CDR2 sequences are SGHRS and YFSETQ. V shed 6 bases, J shed 6 bases, and the junction held 8 bases outside the gene matches. The CDR3 is CASTLDRGRGNSPLHF. The CDR3 DNA reads TGCGCCAGCACTCTGGACAGGGGGCGAGGTAATTCACCCCTCCACTTT.

The V and J genes are TRBV28 and TRBJ2-5, with 7 bases lining up with TRBD2. Per germline, CDR1 MDHEN and CDR2 SYDVKM. The ends lost 5 bases at V and 3 bases at J; junction bases unmatched: 9. The CDR3 runs 15 residues. This CDR3 reads CASSDPPGGKETQYF. In DNA, the CDR3 is TGTGCCAGCAGTGACCCCCCCGGGGGGAAAGAGACCCAGTACTTC.

This rearrangement joins TRBV7-3 to TRBJ1-1; no definite D call. Germline V gene lookup returns CDR1 SGHTA and CDR2 FQGTGA. This CDR3 has 13 residues. The ends were cut back, 1 base at V and 3 bases at J, with 6 bases in the middle. CDR3 nucleotide sequence: TGTGCCAGCAGCTTAATTCAGGACACTGAAGCTTTCTTT. Translated, it gives CASSLIQDTEAFF.

Written as DNA, the CDR3 is TGTGCCAGCAGTGAACATACAGGGGGCAAGGGCACCGGGGAGCTGTTTTTT. Translation gives CASSEHTGGKGTGELFF. The gene calls are TRBV6-1 and TRBJ2-2; 9 bases align to TRBD1. After removal of 2 bases from V and 4 bases from J, the junction contained 8 bases not matched to a gene. Germline V CDR1 and CDR2: MNHNS, SASEGT. This CDR3 has 17 residues.

This chain links TRBV28 with TRBJ2-7; 11 bases align to TRBD2. The CDR3 consists of 15 residues. Germline CDR1 MDHEN, CDR2 SYDVKM. Losses at the gene ends were 4 bases for V and 3 bases for J; bases not matched to a gene: 5. In DNA, the CDR3 is TGTGCCAGCAGTTCCCTAGCGGGAGGCCTCTACGAGCAGTACTTC. Amino acid sequence: CASSSLAGGLYEQYF.

V usage is TRBV11-2 and J usage is TRBJ1-3, with 9 nucleotides matching TRBD1. CDR1 SGHAT and CDR2 FQNNGV come from the germline V gene. This CDR3 contains 13 residues. V lost 5 bases, J lost 8 bases, and 4 bases stayed unmatched. CDR3 in amino acids: CASSRDRVDTIYF. The CDR3 DNA reads as TGTGCCAGCAGCCGGGACAGGGTGGACACCATATATTTT.

The chain recombines TRBV7-8 with TRBJ2-6; no reliable D call. Germline lookup yields CDR1 SGHVS and CDR2 FQNEAQ. CDR3 length: 14 residues. Trimming removed 5 bases at V and 4 bases at J, with 9 bases between. The CDR3 DNA sequence: TGTGCCAGCAGCCTGGGCCGGGGGGCCAACGTCCTGACTTTC. This sequence encodes CASSLGRGANVLTF.

This clone showed up just once. The chain recombines TRBV29-1 with TRBJ2-7; D possibly corresponds to TRBD2 (5 bases). CDR1 and CDR2 from the germline V gene are SQVTM and ANQGSEA. There are 12 residues in the CDR3. V shed 5 bases and J shed 0 bases, with 8 bases lying between them. For the CDR3, the DNA is TGCAGCGTTTCAGAGGGCTCCTACGAGCAGTACTTC. Its translation: CSVSEGSYEQYF.

V usage is TRBV15 and J usage is TRBJ1-5, with 7 nucleotides matching TRBD1. This CDR3 contains 16 residues. V shed 5 bases and J 3 bases; nucleotides not matched to a gene: 10. From germline, CDR1 is LNHNV and CDR2 YYDKDF (reference sequence). This CDR3 reads CATSDTGDPYNQPQHF. DNA of the CDR3: TGTGCCACCAGCGATACAGGGGACCCTTACAATCAGCCCCAGCATTTT.

The chain couples TRBV5-6 to TRBJ1-3; 8 bases match TRBD1. Germline V gives CDR1 SGHDT, CDR2 YYEEEE. This CDR3 spans 16 amino acids. Trimming at V came to 2 bases and at J to 0 bases, leaving 4 bases not matched to a gene. In DNA, the CDR3 is TGTGCCAGCAGCTTCGGGACAGGCGGCTCTGGAAACACCATATATTTT. Translating gives CASSFGTGGSGNTIYF.

The gene calls are TRBV4-3 and TRBJ2-3; 8 positions agree with TRBD2. The length of the CDR3 is 15 residues. Germline trimming cut 3 bases from V and 14 bases from J; bases unmatched to any gene: 16. The germline CDR1 and CDR2 sequences are LGHNA and YSLEER. The CDR3 here is CASSQGRLAPALSYF. The CDR3, as DNA: TGCGCCAGCAGCCAGGGGCGACTAGCGCCGGCACTATCGTATTTT.

V gene TRBV13 combines with J gene TRBJ2-1; 13 bases agree with TRBD2. Germline CDR1 and CDR2: PRHDT and FYEKMQ (reference sequence). The length of the CDR3 is 15 residues. With 6 bases clipped from V and 8 bases from J, the junction kept 7 bases outside the gene matches. The chain's CDR3 is CASRPRTSGSYEQFF. The CDR3 DNA is TGTGCCAGCAGACCAAGGACTAGCGGGAGCTATGAGCAGTTCTTC.

This clone showed up just once. This rearrangement joins TRBV5-4 to TRBJ2-7; D not resolved. V lost 0 bases, J lost 2 bases, and 9 bases lay in between. This CDR3 is built from 14 residues. Germline V lookup: CDR1 SGHNT, CDR2 YYREEE (reference sequence). CDR3 nucleotides: TGTGCCAGCAGCTTGGCTGTTTCTCCCTACGAGCAGTACTTC. The encoded protein is CASSLAVSPYEQYF.

This chain uses TRBV29-1 with TRBJ2-1; D is perhaps TRBD1 (6 bases). Germline assignment: CDR1 SQVTM and CDR2 ANQGSEA. The length of the CDR3 is 13 residues. V lost 0 bases and J lost 7, with 10 bases in between. The CDR3 reads CSVEEGRGNEQFF. In DNA form, the CDR3 reads TGCAGCGTTGAAGAGGGCAGGGGAAATGAGCAGTTCTTC.

The chain recombines TRBV12-5 with TRBJ1-5, with no clear D. The germline gives CDR1 LGHNT, CDR2 FRNRAP. The CDR3 is 15 residues long. Trimming stripped 2 bases from V and 0 bases from J, with 8 bases between. CDR3 in amino acids: CASGLWAYSNQPQHF. The CDR3 region has the DNA TGTGCTAGTGGTTTGTGGGCTTATAGCAATCAGCCCCAGCATTTT. Drawing the rest from reference TRBV12-5 and TRBJ1-5, the complete variable domain is DARVTQTPRHKVTEMGQEVTMRCQPILGHNTVFWYRQTMMQGLELLAYFRNRAPLDDSGMPKDRFSAEMPDATLATLKIQPSEPRDSAVYFCASGLWAYSNQPQHFGDGTRLSIL.

J is TRBJ1-6 and V is TRBV5-1; TRBD1 aligns across 7 bases. This CDR3 is built from 17 residues. CDR1 is SGHRS and CDR2 is YFSETQ in the germline V gene. With 0 bases clipped from V and 0 bases from J, the junction kept 3 bases outside the gene matches. The DNA for the CDR3 is TGCGCCAGCAGCTTGGAGACAGGGAGCTCCTATAATTCACCCCTCCACTTT. This encodes CASSLETGSSYNSPLHF.

This chain uses TRBV12-1 with TRBJ1-1; the table's D call, TRBD1, has no DNA check behind it. TRBV12-1 has pseudogene status. CDR3 length equals 13 residues. DNA of the CDR3: TGTGCCAGCAGGGACAGGGGTCGGACTGAAGCTTTCTTT. Its translation: CASRDRGRTEAFF.